These 3 T cell receptor beta chains originate from one sample sequenced in a study of T-cell memory formation after mild COVID-19. TCRdb reprocessed the 5' RACE reads via MiXCR and lists one record per CDR3 protein. The data contain a few hundred thousand distinct CDR3 sequences, around 17% of them seen just once; the ten biggest clones take up under 30%. The source material was PBMCs or a T cell subset sorted from them (not recorded which). Every receptor here comes from a man aged 18 to 29 who had mild COVID-19 (a few samples of this study predate the infection). Cell type and time point are not known.

The chain uses TRBV5-6 and TRBJ1-6; unclear D gene. The CDR3 has 15 residues. Per germline, CDR1 SGHDT and CDR2 YYEEEE. Trimming cost V 1 base and J 12 bases, with 17 bases left between them. This chain's CDR3 is CASSLQWYFSGPLHF. The CDR3 DNA is TGTGCCAGCAGCTTGCAATGGTATTTTTCGGGACCCCTCCACTTT.

This chain connects TRBV6-2 or TRBV6-3 to TRBJ2-7; D remains ambiguous. CDR3 length: 18 residues. Trimming cost V 2 bases and J 6 bases, with 26 bases left between them. Per germline, CDR1 MNHEY and CDR2 SVGEGT. DNA of the CDR3: TGTGCCAGCAGTTACGAAAGATCCCAAAAGGACCAGTGGGTCGAGCAGTACGTC. Amino acids: CASSYERSQKDQWVEQYV.

The chain carries TRBV3-1 and TRBJ1-6; TRBD1 matches at 9 bases. The CDR3 has 16 amino acids. V was clipped by 1 base and J by 9 bases; unmatched bases: 7. Germline V gene data show CDR1 as LGHDT and CDR2 as YNNKEL (reference sequence). The CDR3: CASSQAITDRGSPLHF. CDR3 DNA sequence: TGTGCCAGCAGCCAAGCGATTACGGACAGGGGTTCACCCCTCCACTTT.